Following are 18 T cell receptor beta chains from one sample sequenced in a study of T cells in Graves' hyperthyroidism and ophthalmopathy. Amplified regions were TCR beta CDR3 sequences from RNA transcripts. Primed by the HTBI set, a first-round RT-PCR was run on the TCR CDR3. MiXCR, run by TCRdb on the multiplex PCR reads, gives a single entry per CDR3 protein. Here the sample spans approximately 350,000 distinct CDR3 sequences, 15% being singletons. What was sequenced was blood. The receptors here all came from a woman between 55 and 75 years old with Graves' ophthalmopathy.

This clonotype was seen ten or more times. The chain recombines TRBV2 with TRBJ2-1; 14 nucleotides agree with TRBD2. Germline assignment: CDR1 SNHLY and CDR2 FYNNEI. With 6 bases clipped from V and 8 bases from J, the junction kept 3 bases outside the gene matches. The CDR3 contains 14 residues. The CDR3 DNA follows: TGTGCCAGCAGAGGGACTAGCGGGAGCTATGAGCAGTTCTTC. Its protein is CASRGTSGSYEQFF.

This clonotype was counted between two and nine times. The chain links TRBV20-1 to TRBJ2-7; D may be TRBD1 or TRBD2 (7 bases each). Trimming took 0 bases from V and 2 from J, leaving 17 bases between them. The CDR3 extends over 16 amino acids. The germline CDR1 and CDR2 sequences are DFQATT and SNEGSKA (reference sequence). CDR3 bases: TGCAGTGCTAGAGATGCAAGACAGGGAGGGACCTACGAGCAGTACTTC. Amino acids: CSARDARQGGTYEQYF.

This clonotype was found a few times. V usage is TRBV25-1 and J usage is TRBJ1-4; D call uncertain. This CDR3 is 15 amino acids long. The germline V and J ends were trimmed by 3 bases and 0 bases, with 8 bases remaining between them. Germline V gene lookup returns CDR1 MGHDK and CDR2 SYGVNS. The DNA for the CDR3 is TGTGCCAGCAGTGAGTACAGAGCAACTAATGAAAAACTGTTTTTT. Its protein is CASSEYRATNEKLFF.

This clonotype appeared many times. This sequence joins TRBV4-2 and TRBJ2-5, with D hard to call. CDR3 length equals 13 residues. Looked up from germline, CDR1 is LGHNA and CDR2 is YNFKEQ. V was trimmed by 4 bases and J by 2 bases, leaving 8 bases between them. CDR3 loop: CASSRQEQETQYF. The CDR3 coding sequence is TGTGCCAGCAGCCGGCAGGAACAAGAGACCCAGTACTTC.

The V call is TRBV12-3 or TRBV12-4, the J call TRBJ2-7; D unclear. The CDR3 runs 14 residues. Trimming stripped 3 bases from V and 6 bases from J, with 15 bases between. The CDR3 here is CASSLGQSPREQYF. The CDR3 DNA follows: TGTGCCAGCAGTTTGGGTCAGTCCCCTCGCGAGCAGTACTTC.

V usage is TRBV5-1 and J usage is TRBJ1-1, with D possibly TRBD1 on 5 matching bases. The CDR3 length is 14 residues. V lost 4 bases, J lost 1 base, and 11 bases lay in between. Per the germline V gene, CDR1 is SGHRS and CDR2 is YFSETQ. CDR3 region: CASSLDQGNTEAFF. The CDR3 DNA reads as TGCGCCAGCAGCCTCGATCAGGGGAACACTGAAGCTTTCTTT.

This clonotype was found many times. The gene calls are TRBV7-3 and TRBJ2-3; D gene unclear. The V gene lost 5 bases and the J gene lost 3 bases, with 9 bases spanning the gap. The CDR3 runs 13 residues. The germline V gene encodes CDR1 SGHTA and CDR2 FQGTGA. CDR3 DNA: TGTGCCAGCAGCCGGATAGATACAGATACGCAGTATTTT. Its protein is CASSRIDTDTQYF. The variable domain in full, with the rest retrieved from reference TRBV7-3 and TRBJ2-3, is GAGVSQTPSNKVTEKGKYVELRCDPISGHTALYWYRQSLGQGPEFLIYFQGTGAADDSGLPNDRFFAVRPEGSVSTLKIQRTERGDSAVYLCASSRIDTDTQYFGPGTRLTVL.

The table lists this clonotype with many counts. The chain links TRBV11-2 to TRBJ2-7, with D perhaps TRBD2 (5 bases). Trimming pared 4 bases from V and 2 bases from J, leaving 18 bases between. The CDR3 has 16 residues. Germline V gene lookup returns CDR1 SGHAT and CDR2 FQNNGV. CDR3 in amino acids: CASSSEVVTGAYEQYF. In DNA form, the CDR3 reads TGTGCCAGCAGCTCCGAAGTGGTTACCGGGGCCTACGAGCAGTACTTC.

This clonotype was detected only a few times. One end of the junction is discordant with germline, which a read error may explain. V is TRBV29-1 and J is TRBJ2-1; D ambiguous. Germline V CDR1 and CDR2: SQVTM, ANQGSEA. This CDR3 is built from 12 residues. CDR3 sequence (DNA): TGCAGCGTGGGCGGTTACTACAATGAGCGGTTCTTC. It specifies CSVGGYYNERFF.

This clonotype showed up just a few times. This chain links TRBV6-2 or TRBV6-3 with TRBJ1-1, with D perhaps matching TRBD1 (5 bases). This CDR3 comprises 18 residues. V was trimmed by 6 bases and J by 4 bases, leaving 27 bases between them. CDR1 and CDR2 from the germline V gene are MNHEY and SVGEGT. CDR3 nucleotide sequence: TGTGCCAGCAGCCTACCTCCCGGGAGGGGTGGGAGGAGCACTGAAGCTTTCTTT. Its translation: CASSLPPGRGGRSTEAFF.

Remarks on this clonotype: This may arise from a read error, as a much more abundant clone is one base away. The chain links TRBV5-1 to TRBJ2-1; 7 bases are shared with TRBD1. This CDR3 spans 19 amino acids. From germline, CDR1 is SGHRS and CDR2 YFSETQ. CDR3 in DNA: TGCGCCAGCAGCTTGGGGCCCCGGGACAGAATTCCGACCAGCAATGAGCAGTCCTTC. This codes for CASSLGPRDRIPTSNEQSF. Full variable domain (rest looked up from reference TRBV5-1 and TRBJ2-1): KAGVTQTPRYLIKTRGQQVTLSCSPISGHRSVSWYQQTPGQGLQFLFEYFSETQRNKGNFPGRFSGRQFSNSRSEMNVSTLELGDSALYLCASSLGPRDRIPTSNEQSFGPGTRLTVL.

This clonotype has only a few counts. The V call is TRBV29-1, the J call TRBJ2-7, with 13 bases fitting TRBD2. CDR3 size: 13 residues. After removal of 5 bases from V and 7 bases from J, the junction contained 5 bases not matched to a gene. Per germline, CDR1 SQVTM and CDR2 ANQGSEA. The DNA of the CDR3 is TGCAGCGTTCCCGGGACTAGCGGGATTGAGCAGTACTTC. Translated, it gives CSVPGTSGIEQYF.

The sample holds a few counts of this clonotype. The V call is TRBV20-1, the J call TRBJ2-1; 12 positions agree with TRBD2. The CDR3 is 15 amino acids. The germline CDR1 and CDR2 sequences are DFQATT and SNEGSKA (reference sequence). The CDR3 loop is CGALTTSGRMNEQFF. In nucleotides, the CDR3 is TGCGGAGCCCTCACTACTAGCGGGAGGATGAATGAGCAGTTCTTC.

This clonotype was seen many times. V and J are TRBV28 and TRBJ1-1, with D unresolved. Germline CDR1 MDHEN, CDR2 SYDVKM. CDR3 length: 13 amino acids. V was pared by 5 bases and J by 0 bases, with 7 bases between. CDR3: CASSGELNTEAFF. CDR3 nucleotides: TGTGCCAGCAGTGGTGAATTGAACACTGAAGCTTTCTTT.

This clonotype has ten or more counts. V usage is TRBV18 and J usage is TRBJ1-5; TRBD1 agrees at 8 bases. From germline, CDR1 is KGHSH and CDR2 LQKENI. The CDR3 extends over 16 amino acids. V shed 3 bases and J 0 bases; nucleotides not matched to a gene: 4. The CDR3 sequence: CASSPDRAYSNQPQHF. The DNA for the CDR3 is TGTGCCAGCTCACCGGACAGGGCCTATAGCAATCAGCCCCAGCATTTT.

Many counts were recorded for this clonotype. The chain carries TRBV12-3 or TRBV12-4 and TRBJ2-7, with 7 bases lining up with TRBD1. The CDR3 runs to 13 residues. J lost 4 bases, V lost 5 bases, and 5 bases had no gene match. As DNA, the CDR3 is TGTGCCAGCAGTAGGGGACAGTCATACGAGCAGTACTTC. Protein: CASSRGQSYEQYF.

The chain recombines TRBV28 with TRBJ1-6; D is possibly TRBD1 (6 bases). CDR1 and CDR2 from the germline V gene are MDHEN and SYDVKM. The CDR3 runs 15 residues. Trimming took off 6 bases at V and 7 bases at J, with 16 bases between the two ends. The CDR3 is CASRPTGRGNSPLHF. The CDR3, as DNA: TGTGCCAGCAGACCTACAGGGAGGGGCAATTCACCCCTCCACTTT.

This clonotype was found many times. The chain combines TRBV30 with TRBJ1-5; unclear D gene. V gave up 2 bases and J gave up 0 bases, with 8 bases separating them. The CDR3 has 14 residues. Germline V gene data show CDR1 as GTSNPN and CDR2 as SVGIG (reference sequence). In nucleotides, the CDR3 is TGTGCCTGGAGTACGAGCTATAGCAATCAGCCCCAGCATTTT. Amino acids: CAWSTSYSNQPQHF.